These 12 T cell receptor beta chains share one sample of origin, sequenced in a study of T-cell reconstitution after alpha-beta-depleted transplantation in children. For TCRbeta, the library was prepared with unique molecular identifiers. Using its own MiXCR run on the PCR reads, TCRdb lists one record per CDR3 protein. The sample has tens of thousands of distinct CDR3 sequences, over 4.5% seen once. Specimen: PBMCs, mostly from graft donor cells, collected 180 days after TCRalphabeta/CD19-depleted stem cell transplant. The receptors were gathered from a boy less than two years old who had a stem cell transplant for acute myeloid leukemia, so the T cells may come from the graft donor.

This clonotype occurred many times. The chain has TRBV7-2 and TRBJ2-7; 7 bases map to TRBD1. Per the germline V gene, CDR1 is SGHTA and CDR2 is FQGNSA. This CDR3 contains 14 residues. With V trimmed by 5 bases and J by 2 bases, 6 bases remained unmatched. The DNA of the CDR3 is TGTGCCAGCAGCCGTAGGGACAGTCCCTACGAGCAGTACTTC. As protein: CASSRRDSPYEQYF.

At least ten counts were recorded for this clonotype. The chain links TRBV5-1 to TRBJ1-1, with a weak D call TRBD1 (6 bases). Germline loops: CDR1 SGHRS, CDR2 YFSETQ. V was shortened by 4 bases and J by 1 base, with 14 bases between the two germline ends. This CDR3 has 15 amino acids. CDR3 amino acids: CASSVTGYRNTEAFF. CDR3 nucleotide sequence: TGCGCCAGCAGCGTGACAGGTTACCGGAACACTGAAGCTTTCTTT.

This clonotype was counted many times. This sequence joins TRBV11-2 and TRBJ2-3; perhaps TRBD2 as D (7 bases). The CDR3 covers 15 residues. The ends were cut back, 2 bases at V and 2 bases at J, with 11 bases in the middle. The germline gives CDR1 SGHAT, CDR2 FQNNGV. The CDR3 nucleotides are TGTGCCAGCAGCTTACGGGGGGCGGCCACAGATACGCAGTATTTT. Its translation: CASSLRGAATDTQYF.

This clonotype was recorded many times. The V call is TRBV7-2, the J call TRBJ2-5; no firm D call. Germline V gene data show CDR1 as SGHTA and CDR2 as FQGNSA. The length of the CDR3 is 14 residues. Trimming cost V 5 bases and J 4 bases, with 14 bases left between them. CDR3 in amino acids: CASSPSVVAETQYF. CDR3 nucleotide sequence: TGTGCCAGCAGCCCCAGTGTGGTTGCAGAGACCCAGTACTTC.

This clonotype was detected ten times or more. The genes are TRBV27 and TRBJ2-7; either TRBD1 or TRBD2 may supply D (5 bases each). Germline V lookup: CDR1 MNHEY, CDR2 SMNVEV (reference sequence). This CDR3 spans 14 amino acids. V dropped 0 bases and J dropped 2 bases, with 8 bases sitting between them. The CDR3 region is CASSLSSGPYEQYF. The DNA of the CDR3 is TGTGCCAGCAGTTTATCATCGGGACCCTACGAGCAGTACTTC.

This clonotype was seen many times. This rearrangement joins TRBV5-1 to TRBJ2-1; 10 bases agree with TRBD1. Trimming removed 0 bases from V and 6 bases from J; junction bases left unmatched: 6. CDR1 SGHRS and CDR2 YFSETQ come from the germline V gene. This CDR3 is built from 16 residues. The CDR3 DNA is TGCGCCAGCAGCTTGGGCCCGGGACAGGGGACCAATGAGCAGTTCTTC. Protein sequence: CASSLGPGQGTNEQFF. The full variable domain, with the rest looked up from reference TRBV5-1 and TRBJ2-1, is KAGVTQTPRYLIKTRGQQVTLSCSPISGHRSVSWYQQTPGQGLQFLFEYFSETQRNKGNFPGRFSGRQFSNSRSEMNVSTLELGDSALYLCASSLGPGQGTNEQFFGPGTRLTVL.

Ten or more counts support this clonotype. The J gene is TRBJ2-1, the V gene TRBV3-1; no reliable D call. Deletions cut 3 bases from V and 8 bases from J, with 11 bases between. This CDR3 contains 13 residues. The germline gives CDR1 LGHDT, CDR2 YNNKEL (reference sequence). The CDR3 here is CASSQRSRDEQFF. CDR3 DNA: TGTGCCAGCAGCCAGAGGTCCCGCGATGAGCAGTTCTTC.

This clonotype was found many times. CDR3 amino acids: CASSFTTAGIQYF. The CDR3, as DNA: TGTGCCAGCAGCTTCACTACAGCGGGCATTCAGTACTTC. This rearrangement joins TRBV7-2 to TRBJ2-4; possible D gene TRBD2, 6 bases. CDR1 SGHTA and CDR2 FQGNSA come from the germline V gene. V was trimmed by 3 bases and J by 9 bases, leaving 12 bases between them. The CDR3 consists of 13 residues.

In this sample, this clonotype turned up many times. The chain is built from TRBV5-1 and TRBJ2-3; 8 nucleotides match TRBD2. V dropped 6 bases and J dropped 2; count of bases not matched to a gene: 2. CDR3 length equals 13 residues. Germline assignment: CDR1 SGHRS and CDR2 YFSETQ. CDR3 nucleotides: TGCGCCAGCACGGGGGGGACCACAGATACGCAGTATTTT. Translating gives CASTGGTTDTQYF.

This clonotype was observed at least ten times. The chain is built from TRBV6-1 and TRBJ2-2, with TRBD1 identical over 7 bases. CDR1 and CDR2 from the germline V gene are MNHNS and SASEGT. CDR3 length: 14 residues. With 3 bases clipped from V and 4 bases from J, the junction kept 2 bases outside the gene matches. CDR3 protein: CASSDYRGTGELFF. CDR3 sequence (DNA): TGTGCCAGCAGTGATTACAGGGGCACCGGGGAGCTGTTTTTT.

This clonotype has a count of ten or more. The CDR3 loop is CASSHALGTNSNQPQHF. Here the CDR3 DNA reads TGTGCCAGCAGTCACGCCCTCGGGACAAATAGCAATCAGCCCCAGCATTTT. The chain uses TRBV28 and TRBJ1-5; weak D call: TRBD1 (6 bases). Germline V CDR1 and CDR2: MDHEN, SYDVKM. The V end was cut by 5 bases, the J end by 0 bases, with 17 bases between. The CDR3 covers 17 residues. Complete variable domain (other parts from reference TRBV28 and TRBJ1-5): DVKVTQSSRYLVKRTGEKVFLECVQDMDHENMFWYRQDPGLGLRLIYFSYDVKMKEKGDIPEGYSVSREKKERFSLILESASTNQTSMYLCASSHALGTNSNQPQHFGDGTRLSIL.

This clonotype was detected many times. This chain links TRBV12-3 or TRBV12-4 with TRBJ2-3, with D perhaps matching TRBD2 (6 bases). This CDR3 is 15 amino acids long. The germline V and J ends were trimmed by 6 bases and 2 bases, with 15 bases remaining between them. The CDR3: CASSSLAGPTDTQYF. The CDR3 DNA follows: TGTGCCAGCAGCTCACTAGCAGGACCCACAGATACGCAGTATTTT.